This TCR beta chain was observed in a study of molecular identifiers for immune sequencing clone quantification. V gave up 3 bases and J gave up 8 bases, with 13 bases separating them. CDR1 is DFQATT, CDR2 SNEGSKA, per germline (reference sequence). This CDR3 is built from 12 residues. TCRdb passed the PCR reads through MiXCR, listing each CDR3 protein once. The table lists about 100,000 distinct CDR3 sequences, roughly a third of them singletons. The sample holds a few counts of this clonotype. The V gene is TRBV20-1, the J gene TRBJ1-2; tentative D call: TRBD1 (6 bases). Material for sequencing was naive CD8+ T cells from blood, with Jurkat cell RNA spiked in. Subset meaning: FACS-sorted CD8+CD4-CCR7+CD45RA+ naive T cells. The receptor was isolated from a human donor in good health. Some libraries in this study had Jurkat cell RNA spiked in. In DNA, the CDR3 is TGCAGTGCTAGGAACAGGGTTGGAGGCTACACCTTC. Amino acids: CSARNRVGGYTF.